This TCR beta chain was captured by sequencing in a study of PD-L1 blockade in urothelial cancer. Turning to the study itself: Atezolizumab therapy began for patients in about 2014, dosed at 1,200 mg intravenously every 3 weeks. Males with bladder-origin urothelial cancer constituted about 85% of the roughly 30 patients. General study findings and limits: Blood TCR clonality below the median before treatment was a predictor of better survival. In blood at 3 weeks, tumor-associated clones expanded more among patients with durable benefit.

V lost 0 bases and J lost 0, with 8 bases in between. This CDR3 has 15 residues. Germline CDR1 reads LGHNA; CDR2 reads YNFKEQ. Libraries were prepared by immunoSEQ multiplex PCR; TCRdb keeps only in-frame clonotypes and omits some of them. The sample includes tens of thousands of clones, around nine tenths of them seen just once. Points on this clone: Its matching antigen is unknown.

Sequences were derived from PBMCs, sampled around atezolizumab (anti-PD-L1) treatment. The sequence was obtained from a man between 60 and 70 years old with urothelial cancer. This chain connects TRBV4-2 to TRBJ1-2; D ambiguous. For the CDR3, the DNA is TGTGCCAGCAGCCAAGAACGGGGAGCTAACTATGGCTACACCTTC. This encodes CASSQERGANYGYTF.